Included here is one T cell receptor beta chain sequence, with context. This CDR3 contains 14 residues. CDR1 SGHNT and CDR2 YYREEE come from the germline V gene (reference sequence). V gave up 4 bases and J gave up 6 bases, with 15 bases separating them. These data belong to a study of blood T cell repertoires in COVID-19. At the level of the study: Collection of acute and convalescent COVID-19 samples took place in the United States, Italy and Spain. PBMCs, B-cell-depleted T cells, or T cells provided the cDNA or gDNA that made up the material.

Methods used by the authors: How many nucleated cells were present was estimated from reference gene primer amplification. Using immunoSEQ multiplex PCR, the repertoire was profiled, and TCRdb retains in-frame clones only, with some absent. V and J calls and clone size follow that table, whereas D and trimming were derived from the DNA. The table lists 42,000 or so clones, roughly nine tenths of them singletons, with 9.2% in the top ten. Sequencing was performed on peripheral blood. The TCR was taken from a man aged 50 to 60 with active COVID-19. The gene calls are TRBV5-4 and TRBJ2-3, with a possible D match to TRBD1 (6 bases). CDR3 in DNA: TGTGCCAGCAGCGGGGCTAACAGGGTCGATACGCAGTATTTT. Translation: CASSGANRVDTQYF.